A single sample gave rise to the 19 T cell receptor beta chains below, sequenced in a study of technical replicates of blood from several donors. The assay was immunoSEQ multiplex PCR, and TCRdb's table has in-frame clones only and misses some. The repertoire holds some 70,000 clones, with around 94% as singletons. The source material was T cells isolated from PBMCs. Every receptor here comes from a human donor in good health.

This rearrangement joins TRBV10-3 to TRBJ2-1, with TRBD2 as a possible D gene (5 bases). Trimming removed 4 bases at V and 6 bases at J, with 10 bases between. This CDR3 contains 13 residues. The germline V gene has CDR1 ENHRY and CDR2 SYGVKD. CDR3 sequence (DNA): TGTGCCATCAGTGGAATGGGGAGCAATGAGCAGTTCTTC. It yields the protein CAISGMGSNEQFF.

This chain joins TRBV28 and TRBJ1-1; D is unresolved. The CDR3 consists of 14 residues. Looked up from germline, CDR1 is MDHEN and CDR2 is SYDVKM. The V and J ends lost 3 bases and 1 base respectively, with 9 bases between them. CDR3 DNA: TGTGCCAGCAGTTTGACTCACGGGAACACTGAAGCTTTCTTT. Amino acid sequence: CASSLTHGNTEAFF.

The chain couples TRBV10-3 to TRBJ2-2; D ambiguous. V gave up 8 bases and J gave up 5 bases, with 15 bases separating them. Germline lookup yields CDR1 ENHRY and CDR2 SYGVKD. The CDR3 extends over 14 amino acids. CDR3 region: CAIGLRDGTGELFF. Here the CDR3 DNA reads TGTGCCATCGGGCTAAGAGATGGGACCGGGGAGCTGTTTTTT.

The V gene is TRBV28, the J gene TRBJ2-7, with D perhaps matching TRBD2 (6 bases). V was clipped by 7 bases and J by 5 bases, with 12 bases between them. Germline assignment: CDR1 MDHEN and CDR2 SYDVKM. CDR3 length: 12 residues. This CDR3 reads CASTPRGNEQYF. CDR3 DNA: TGTGCCAGCACCCCTCGGGGGAACGAGCAGTACTTC.

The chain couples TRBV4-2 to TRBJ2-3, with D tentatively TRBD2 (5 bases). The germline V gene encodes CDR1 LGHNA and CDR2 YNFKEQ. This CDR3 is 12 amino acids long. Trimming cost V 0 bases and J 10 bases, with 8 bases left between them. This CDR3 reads CASSQDTAAQYF. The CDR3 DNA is TGTGCCAGCAGCCAAGATACAGCGGCGCAGTATTTT.

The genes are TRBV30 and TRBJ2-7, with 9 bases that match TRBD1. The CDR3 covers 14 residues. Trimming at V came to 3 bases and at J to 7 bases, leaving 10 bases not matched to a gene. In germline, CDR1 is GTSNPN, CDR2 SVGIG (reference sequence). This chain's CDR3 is CAWRGRTGAGEQYF. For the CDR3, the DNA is TGTGCCTGGAGGGGCCGGACAGGGGCAGGGGAGCAGTACTTC.

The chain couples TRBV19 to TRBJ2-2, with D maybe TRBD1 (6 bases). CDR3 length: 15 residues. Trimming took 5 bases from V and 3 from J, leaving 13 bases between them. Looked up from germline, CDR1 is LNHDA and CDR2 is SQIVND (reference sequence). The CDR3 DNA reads TGTGCCAGTAGTGACCGGGACACTTACACCGGGGAGCTGTTTTTT. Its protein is CASSDRDTYTGELFF.

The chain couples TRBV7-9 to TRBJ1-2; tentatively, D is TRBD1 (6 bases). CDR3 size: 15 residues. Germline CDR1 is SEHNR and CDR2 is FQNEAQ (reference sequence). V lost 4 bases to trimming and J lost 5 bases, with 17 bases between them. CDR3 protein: CASSSGNRAFYGYTF. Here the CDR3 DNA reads TGTGCCAGCAGCTCCGGGAACAGGGCGTTTTATGGCTACACCTTC.

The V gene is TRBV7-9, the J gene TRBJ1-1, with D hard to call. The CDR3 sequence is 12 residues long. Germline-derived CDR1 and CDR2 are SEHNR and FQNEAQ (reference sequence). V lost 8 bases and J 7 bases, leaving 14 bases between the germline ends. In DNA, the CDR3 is TGTGCCAGCTTCGGGGATTCAGGTGAAGCTTTCTTT. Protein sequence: CASFGDSGEAFF.

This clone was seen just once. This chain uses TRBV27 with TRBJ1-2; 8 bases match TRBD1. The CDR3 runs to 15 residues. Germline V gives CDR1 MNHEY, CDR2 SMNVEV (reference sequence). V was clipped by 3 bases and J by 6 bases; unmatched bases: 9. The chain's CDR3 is CASSLGDRGANGYTF. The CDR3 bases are TGTGCCAGCAGTTTGGGAGACAGGGGTGCTAATGGCTACACCTTC.

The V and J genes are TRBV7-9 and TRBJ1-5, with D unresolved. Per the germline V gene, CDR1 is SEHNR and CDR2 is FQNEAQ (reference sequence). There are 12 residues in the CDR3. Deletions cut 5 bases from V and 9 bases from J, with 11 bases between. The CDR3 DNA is TGTGCCAGCAGCCCGACGCAGGCGCCCCAGCATTTT. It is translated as CASSPTQAPQHF.

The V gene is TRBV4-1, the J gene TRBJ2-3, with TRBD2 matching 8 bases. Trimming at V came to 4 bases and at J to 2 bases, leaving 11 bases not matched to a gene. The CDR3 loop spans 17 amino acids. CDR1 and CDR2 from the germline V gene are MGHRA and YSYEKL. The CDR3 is CASSRGPTSGYTDTQYF. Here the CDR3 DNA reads TGCGCCAGCAGCCGGGGACCTACTAGCGGCTACACAGATACGCAGTATTTT.

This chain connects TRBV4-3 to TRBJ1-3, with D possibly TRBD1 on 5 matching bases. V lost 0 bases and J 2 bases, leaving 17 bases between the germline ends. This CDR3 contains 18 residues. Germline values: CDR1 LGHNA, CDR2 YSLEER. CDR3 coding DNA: TGCGCCAGCAGCCAAGACCCTGGAGGAGGGACGACTGGAAACACCATATATTTT. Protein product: CASSQDPGGGTTGNTIYF.

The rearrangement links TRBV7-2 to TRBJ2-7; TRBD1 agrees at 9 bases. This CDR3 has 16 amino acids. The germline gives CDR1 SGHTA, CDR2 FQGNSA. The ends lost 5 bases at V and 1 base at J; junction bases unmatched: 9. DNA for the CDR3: TGTGCCAGCAGCCCTAGACCGGGACAGGGTTCCTACGAGCAGTACTTC. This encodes CASSPRPGQGSYEQYF.

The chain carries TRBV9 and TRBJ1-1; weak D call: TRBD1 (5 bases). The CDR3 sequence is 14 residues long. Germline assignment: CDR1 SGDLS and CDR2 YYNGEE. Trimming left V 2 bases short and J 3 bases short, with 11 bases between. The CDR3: CASSVGQGHTEAFF. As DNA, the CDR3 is TGTGCCAGCAGCGTCGGGCAGGGCCACACTGAAGCTTTCTTT.

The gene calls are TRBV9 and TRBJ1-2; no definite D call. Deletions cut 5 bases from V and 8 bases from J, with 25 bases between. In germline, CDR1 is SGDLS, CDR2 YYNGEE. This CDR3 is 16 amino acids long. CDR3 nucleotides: TGTGCCAGCAGTTTACCGGAAGGGCGCGACCGGGGAGGCTACACCTTC. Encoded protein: CASSLPEGRDRGGYTF.

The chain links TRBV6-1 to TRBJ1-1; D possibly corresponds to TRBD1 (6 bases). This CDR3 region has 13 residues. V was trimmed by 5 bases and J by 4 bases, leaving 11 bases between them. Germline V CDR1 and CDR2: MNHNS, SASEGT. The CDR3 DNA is TGTGCCAGCAGTACACAGGGATCCACTGAAGCTTTCTTT. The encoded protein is CASSTQGSTEAFF.

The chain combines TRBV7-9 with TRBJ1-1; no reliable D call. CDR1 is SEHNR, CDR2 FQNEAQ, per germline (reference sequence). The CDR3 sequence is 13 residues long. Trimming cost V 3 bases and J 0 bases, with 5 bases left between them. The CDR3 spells CASSLQVNTEAFF. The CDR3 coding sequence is TGTGCCAGCAGCTTGCAGGTGAACACTGAAGCTTTCTTT. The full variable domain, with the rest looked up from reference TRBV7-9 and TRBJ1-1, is DTGVSQNPRHKITKRGQNVTFRCDPISEHNRLYWYRQTLGQGPEFLTYFQNEAQLEKSRLLSDRFSAERPKGSFSTLEIQRTEQGDSAMYLCASSLQVNTEAFFGQGTRLTVV.

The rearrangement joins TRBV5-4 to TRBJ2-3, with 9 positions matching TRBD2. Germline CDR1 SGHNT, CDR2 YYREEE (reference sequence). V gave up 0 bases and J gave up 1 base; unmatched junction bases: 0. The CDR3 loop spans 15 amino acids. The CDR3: CASSLGLAGTDTQYF. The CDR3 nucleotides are TGTGCCAGCAGCTTGGGACTAGCGGGCACAGATACGCAGTATTTT.